This T cell receptor (beta chain) came from a study of yellow fever vaccine responses in identical twins. Trimming removed 6 bases from V and 8 bases from J; junction bases left unmatched: 13. The CDR3 loop spans 14 amino acids. Germline V gene sequence: CDR1 SQVTM, CDR2 ANQGSEA. MiXCR, applied by TCRdb to the RT-PCR reads, yields one record per CDR3 protein. The profile covers under 25,000 distinct CDR3 sequences, with approximately 70% appearing a single time and roughly 2.4% taken by the ten largest. V usage is TRBV29-1 and J usage is TRBJ2-1; 7 bases line up with TRBD1. The material sequenced was T cells from blood (PBMCs), unsorted or a sorted subset (not recorded which), taken before or after yellow fever vaccination (not recorded which). The receptor was isolated from a woman aged 18-29 years who received the yellow fever vaccine. CDR3 DNA sequence: TGCAGCGTGACCAAGACAGGGTCGTACGATGAGCAGTTCTTC. Its protein product is CSVTKTGSYDEQFF.